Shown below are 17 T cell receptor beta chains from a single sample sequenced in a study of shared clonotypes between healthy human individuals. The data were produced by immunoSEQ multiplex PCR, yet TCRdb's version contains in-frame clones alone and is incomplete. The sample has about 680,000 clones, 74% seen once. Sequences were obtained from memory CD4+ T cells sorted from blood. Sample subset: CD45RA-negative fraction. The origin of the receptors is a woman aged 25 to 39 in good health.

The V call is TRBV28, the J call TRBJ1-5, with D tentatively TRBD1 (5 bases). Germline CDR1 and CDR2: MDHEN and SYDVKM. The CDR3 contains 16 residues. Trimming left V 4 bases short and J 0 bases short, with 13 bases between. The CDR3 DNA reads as TGTGCCAGCAGTTCGCGTCAGGGATATAGCAATCAGCCCCAGCATTTT. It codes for CASSSRQGYSNQPQHF.

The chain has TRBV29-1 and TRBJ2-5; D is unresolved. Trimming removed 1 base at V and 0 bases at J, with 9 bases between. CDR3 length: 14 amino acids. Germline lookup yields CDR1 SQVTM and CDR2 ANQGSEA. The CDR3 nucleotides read TGCAGCGTTGAAGGCCTAAGGTACCAAGAGACCCAGTACTTC. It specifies CSVEGLRYQETQYF.

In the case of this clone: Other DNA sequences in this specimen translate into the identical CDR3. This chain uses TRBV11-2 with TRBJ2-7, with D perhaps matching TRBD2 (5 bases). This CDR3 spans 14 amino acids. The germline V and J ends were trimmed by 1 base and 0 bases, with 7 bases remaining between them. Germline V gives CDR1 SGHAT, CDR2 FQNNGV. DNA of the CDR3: TGTGCCAGCAGCTTAGCGGGAACCTCCTACGAGCAGTACTTC. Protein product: CASSLAGTSYEQYF.

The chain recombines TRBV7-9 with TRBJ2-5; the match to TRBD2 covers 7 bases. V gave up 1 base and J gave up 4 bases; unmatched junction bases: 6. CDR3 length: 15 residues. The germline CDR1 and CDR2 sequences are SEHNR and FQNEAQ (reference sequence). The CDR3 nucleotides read TGTGCCAGCAGCTTAGGGGCGGGAGACGGAGAGACCCAGTACTTC. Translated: CASSLGAGDGETQYF.

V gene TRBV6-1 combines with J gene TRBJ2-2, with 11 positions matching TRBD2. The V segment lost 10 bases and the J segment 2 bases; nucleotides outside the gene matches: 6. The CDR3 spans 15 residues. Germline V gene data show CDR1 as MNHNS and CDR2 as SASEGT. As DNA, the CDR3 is TGTGCCATCCCCGGGACTAGCGGTAACACCGGGGAGCTGTTTTTT. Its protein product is CAIPGTSGNTGELFF.

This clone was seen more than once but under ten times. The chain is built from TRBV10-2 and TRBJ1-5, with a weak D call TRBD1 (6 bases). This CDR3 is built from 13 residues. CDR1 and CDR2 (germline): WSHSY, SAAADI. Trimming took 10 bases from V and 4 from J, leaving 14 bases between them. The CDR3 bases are TGCGCCACCACTCCGGGGGCTAATCAGCCCCAGCATTTT. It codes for CATTPGANQPQHF.

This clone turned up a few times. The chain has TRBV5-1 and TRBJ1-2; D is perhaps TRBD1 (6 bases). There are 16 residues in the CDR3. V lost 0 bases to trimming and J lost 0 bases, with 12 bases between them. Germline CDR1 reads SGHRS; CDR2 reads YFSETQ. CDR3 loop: CASSLGGPGANYGYTF. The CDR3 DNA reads TGCGCCAGCAGCTTGGGGGGGCCAGGAGCTAACTATGGCTACACCTTC.

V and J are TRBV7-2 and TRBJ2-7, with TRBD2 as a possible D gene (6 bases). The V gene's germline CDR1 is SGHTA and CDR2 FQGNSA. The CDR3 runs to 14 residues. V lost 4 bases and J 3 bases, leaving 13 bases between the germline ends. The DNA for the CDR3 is TGTGCCAGCAGCTGGGGCGGAGGGGTCTACGAGCAGTACTTC. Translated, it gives CASSWGGGVYEQYF. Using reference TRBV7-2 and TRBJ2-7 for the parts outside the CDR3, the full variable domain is GAGVSQSPSNKVTEKGKDVELRCDPISGHTALYWYRQSLGQGLEFLIYFQGNSAPDKSGLPSDRFSAERTGGSVSTLTIQRTQQEDSAVYLCASSWGGGVYEQYFGPGTRLTVT.

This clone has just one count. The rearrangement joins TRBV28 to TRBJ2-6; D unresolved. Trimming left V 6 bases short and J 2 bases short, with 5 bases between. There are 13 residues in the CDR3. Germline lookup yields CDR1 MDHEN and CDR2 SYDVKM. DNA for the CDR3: TGTGCCAGCAGCTTCCCTGGGGCCAACGTCCTGACTTTC. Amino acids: CASSFPGANVLTF.

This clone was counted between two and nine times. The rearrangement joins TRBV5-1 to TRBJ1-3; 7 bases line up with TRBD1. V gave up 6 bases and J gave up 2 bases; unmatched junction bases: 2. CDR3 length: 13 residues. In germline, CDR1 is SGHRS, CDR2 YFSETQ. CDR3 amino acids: CASTGTAGNTIYF. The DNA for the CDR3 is TGCGCCAGCACAGGGACAGCTGGAAACACCATATATTTT. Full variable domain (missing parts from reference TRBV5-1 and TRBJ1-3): KAGVTQTPRYLIKTRGQQVTLSCSPISGHRSVSWYQQTPGQGLQFLFEYFSETQRNKGNFPGRFSGRQFSNSRSEMNVSTLELGDSALYLCASTGTAGNTIYFGEGSWLTVV.

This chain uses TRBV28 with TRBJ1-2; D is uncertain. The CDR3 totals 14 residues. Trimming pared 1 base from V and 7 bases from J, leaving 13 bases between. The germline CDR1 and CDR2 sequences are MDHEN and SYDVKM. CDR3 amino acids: CASSLSRVVSGYTF. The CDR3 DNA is TGTGCCAGCAGTTTATCGAGGGTTGTTTCTGGCTACACCTTC.

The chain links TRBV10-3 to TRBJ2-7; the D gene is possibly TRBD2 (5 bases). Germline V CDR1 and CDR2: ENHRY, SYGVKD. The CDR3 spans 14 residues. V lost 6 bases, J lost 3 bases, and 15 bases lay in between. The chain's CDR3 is CAIRAFEGIYEQYF. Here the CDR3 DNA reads TGTGCCATCAGGGCCTTTGAGGGCATCTACGAGCAGTACTTC.

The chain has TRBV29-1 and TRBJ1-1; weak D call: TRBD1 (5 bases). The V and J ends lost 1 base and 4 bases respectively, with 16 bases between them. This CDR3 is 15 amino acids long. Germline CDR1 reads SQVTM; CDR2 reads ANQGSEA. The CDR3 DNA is TGCAGCGTTGAAGTGTGGCAAGGGGACGGCACTGAAGCTTTCTTT. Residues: CSVEVWQGDGTEAFF.

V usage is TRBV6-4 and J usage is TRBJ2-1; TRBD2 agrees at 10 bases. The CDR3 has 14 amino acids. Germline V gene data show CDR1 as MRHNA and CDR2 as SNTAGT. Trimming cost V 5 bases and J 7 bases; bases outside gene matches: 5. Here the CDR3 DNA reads TGTGCCAGCAGTTACCCTAGCGGGGGAAATGAGCAGTTCTTC. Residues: CASSYPSGGNEQFF.

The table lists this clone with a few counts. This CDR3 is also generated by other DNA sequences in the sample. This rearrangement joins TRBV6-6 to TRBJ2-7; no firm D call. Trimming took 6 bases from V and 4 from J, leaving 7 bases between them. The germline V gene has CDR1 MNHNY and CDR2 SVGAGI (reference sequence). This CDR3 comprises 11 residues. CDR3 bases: TGTGCCAGCAGGGGCTCATACGAGCAGTACTTC. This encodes CASRGSYEQYF.

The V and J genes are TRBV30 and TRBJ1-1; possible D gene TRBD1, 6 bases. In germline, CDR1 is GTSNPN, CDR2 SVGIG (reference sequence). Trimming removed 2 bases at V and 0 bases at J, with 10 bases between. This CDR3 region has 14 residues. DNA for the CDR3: TGTGCCTGGAGTCCGGACAGCATGAACACTGAAGCTTTCTTT. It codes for CAWSPDSMNTEAFF. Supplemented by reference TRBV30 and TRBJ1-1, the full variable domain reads SQTIHQWPATLVQPVGSPLSLECTVEGTSNPNLYWYRQAAGRGLQLLFYSVGIGQISSEVPQNLSASRPQDRQFILSSKKLLLSDSGFYLCAWSPDSMNTEAFFGQGTRLTVV.

DNA of the CDR3: TGTGCCAGCAGTTACTCACTAGCGGGGGGGAGGGAGCAGTTCTTC. The encoded protein is CASSYSLAGGREQFF. The V and J genes are TRBV6-5 and TRBJ2-1, with 13 bases aligning to TRBD2. CDR1 and CDR2 from the germline V gene are MNHEY and SVGAGI. The CDR3 is 15 residues long. The J segment lost 10 bases and the V segment lost 0 bases, leaving 3 bases of the junction unmatched.